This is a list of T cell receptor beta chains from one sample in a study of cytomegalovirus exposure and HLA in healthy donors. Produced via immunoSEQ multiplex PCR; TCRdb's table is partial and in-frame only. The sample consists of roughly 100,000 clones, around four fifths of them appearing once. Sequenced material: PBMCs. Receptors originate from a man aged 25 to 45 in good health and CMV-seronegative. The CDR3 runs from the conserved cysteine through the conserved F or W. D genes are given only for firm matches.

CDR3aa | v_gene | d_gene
CASSSRERGSPYEQYF | TRBV19 | .
CASSLRGYEQYF | TRBV27 | .
CASSQPQGEYGYTF | TRBV4-1 | TRBD1
CASSYVQGRTEKQYF | TRBV6-5 | .
CASSLSGGTSRTDTQYF | TRBV27 | TRBD2
CASGGRGVNEQFF | TRBV6-6 | .
CASSPQPIANTGELFF | TRBV18 | .
CASSGGSGRTEAFF | TRBV6-1 | .
CASSPWTSGGDNEQFF | TRBV5-4 | TRBD2
CASSAQGVFYEQYF | TRBV19 | TRBD1
CASSEGTDPEAFF | TRBV19 | TRBD1
CASSLVGGPGTEAFF | TRBV5-1 | TRBD1
CASSYNGEDYEQYF | TRBV6-5 | .
CASSSAREAETQYF | TRBV5-4 | .
CASSQGAGYGYTF | TRBV6-5 | TRBD1
CASSLGTSGRREQFF | TRBV11-3 | TRBD2
CASSEGTYYTDTQYF | TRBV6-1 | .
CASSIDRQTYEQYF | TRBV4-3 | .
CASSRAGGAFHEQYF | TRBV2 | TRBD2
CATGLAENEQFF | TRBV28 | TRBD2
CASSLRGATLF | TRBV28 | .
CASSERQGSYEQYF | TRBV5-4 | TRBD1
CASSPQTGRSYEQYF | TRBV4-1 | TRBD1
CASSLSLGRISPLHF | TRBV27 | .
CSAGQGRYEQYF | TRBV29-1 | TRBD1
CASSVTRGNYGYTF | TRBV18 | .
CASSLTGTVTGYEQYF | TRBV27 | TRBD1
CASSLEQGSVNEQFF | TRBV5-1 | .
CASRGAKGAHNEKLFF | TRBV10-3 | .
CSVDRLAGEYEQYF | TRBV29-1 | TRBD2
CASSYFTGQTNEQYF | TRBV6-5 | TRBD1
CASGRVSNTGELFF | TRBV4-1 | .
CATSRGIGQGIYEQYF | TRBV15 | TRBD1
CASSPGQKNTEAFF | TRBV18 | .
CASSLDLRQYSNQPQHF | TRBV11-2 | .
CSVEAPPRGVRGYEQYF | TRBV29-1 | TRBD1
CASSQYQVFNNEQFF | TRBV4-3 | .
CASSFLSLDTQYF | TRBV7-2 | .
CSGKIGGDEQFF | TRBV29-1 | TRBD1
CASRQTGEYSNQPQHF | TRBV2 | .
CASSVRTGFLPGEAFF | TRBV9 | TRBD1
CASSERGIRVSQPQHF | TRBV2 | .
CASSHMTGGRDEQFF | TRBV6-5 | TRBD1
CASSQLGGEQYF | TRBV28 | .
CASSDAEQGGTDTQYF | TRBV9 | .
CASSSLRQGVGSDQPQHF | TRBV28 | TRBD1
CASSRPGTGDEAFF | TRBV7-9 | TRBD1
CASSLVGPNQPQHF | TRBV4-1 | .
CASGLFLVCYNEQFF | TRBV6-4 | .
CASTPSTGYTEAFF | TRBV5-1 | .
CASSSTGWAEAFF | TRBV7-9 | .
CASSLSGGYEQYF | TRBV7-9 | TRBD2
CASRPTLRRGSPLHF | TRBV19 | .